A single T cell receptor beta chain is shown here with its context. The antigen is undetermined. The sample comes from a study of PD-L1 blockade in urothelial cancer. Study details: Blood yielded a median of approximately 140,000 T cells per sample.

The study, taken as a whole, reports: Below-median pretreatment blood TCR clonality predicted better survival.

Repertoires were generated with immunoSEQ multiplex PCR, while TCRdb's copy carries only in-frame clones and drops some. The sample holds about 91,000 clones, approximately 82% seen once. Time point meaning: peripheral blood 6 weeks after treatment start. Urothelial carcinoma affected the patients, and it was locally advanced or metastatic. The trim removed 2 bases at V and 5 bases at J, leaving 6 bases unmatched. The CDR3 length is 15 residues. Germline CDR1 reads SGHVS; CDR2 reads FQNEAQ. The sample here was PBMCs, taken around atezolizumab (anti-PD-L1) treatment. This sequence joins TRBV7-8 and TRBJ1-2, with 9 bases identical to TRBD1. The clonotype comes from a man aged 70 or older with urothelial cancer. The CDR3 protein is CASSLYRGRGYGYTF. The CDR3 DNA sequence: TGTGCCAGCAGCTTATACAGGGGGCGAGGGTATGGCTACACCTTC.